Given below is one T cell receptor (beta chain) in context. Its target is unknown. This entry is derived from a study of siplizumab effects on memory and regulatory T cells. The study, taken as a whole, reports: Unstimulated subsets were the mapping target of only a minor fraction of alloreactive clones. Unstimulated naive T cells seemed to show more diversity than memory cells did, and they also seemed to be among the major contributors to the alloresponse. No naive or memory phenotype could be assigned to roughly 75-95% of proliferating clones.

Here immunoSEQ multiplex PCR was the method, and the copy in TCRdb shows in-frame clones only, minus some. Of tens of thousands of clones listed, roughly 87% are singletons. V was clipped by 5 bases and J by 2 bases, with 10 bases between them. Germline assignment: CDR1 SGHAT and CDR2 FQNNGV. This CDR3 region has 14 residues. The chain recombines TRBV11-2 with TRBJ1-5, with D maybe TRBD1 (6 bases). Sequenced: Tregs sorted from blood. The origin of this receptor is a human donor in good health. In DNA, the CDR3 is TGTGCCAGCAGCACACAGGGAGGCAATCAGCCCCAGCATTTT. Its translation is CASSTQGGNQPQHF.